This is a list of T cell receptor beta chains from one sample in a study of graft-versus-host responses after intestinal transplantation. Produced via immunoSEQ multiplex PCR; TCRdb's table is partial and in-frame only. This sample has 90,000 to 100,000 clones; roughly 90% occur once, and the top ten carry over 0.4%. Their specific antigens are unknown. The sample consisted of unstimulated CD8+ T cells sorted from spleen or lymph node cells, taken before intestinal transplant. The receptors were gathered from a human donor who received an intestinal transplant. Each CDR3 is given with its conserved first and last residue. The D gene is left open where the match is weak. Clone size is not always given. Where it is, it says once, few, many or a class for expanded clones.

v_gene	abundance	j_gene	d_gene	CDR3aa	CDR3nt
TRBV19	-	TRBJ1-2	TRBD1	CAAGTGNYGYTF	TGTGCCGCCGGGACAGGGAACTATGGCTACACCTTC
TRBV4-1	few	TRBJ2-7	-	CASSQVDGGYEQYF	TGCGCCAGCAGCCAAGTCGACGGAGGCTACGAGCAGTACTTC
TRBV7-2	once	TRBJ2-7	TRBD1	CASSLGTGGRYEQYF	TGTGCCAGCAGCTTAGGAACAGGGGGGAGATACGAGCAGTACTTC
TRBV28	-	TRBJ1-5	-	CASSATAGEQPQHF	TGTGCCAGCAGTGCAACGGCAGGGGAACAGCCCCAGCATTTT
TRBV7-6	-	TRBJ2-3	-	CASSPRTRSDTQYF	TGTGCCAGCAGCCCAAGAACTAGATCGGATACGCAGTATTTT
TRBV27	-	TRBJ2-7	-	CASRTQGNEQYF	TGTGCCAGCAGGACACAGGGAAACGAGCAGTACTTC
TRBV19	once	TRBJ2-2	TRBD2	CASRPERSGRAPGELFF	TGTGCCAGTAGACCCGAGCGTAGCGGGAGGGCCCCCGGGGAGCTGTTTTTT
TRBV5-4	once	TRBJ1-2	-	CARSGDSTVVDGYTF	TGTGCCCGCAGCGGCGACAGTACAGTGGTGGATGGCTACACCTTC
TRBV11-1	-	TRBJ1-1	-	CASSLRAGLNTEAFF	TGTGCCAGCAGCTTAAGGGCAGGGCTGAACACTGAAGCTTTCTTT
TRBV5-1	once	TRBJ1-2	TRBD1	CASSFGQGRGYTF	TGCGCCAGCAGCTTCGGACAGGGCCGTGGCTACACCTTC
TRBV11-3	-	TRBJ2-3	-	CASSLEGGTADTQYF	TGTGCCAGCAGCTTAGAGGGCGGGACAGCAGATACGCAGTATTTT
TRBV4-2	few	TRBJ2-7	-	CASSQDRTAYEQYF	TGTGCCAGCAGCCAAGACCGAACAGCCTACGAGCAGTACTTC
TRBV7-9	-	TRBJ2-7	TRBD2	CASSLGGAGYEQYF	TGTGCCAGCTCTCTCGGGGGGGCGGGTTACGAGCAGTACTTC
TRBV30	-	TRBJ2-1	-	CACLGLLYNEQFF	TGTGCCTGCCTTGGACTCCTCTACAATGAGCAGTTCTTC
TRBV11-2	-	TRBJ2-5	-	CASSFRETQYF	TGTGCCAGCAGCTTTCGGGAGACCCAGTACTTC
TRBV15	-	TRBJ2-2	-	CATSTGNTGELFF	TGTGCCACCAGCACAGGGAACACCGGGGAGCTGTTTTTT
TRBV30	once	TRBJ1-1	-	CAWRLGGYTEAFF	TGTGCCTGGAGACTGGGAGGGTATACTGAAGCTTTCTTT
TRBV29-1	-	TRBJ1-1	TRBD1	CSVVPTDYTGANTEAFF	TGCAGCGTTGTACCCACCGACTATACAGGGGCGAACACTGAAGCTTTCTTT
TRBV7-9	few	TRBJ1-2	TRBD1	CASSLGTGGYGYTF	TGTGCCAGCAGCTTAGGGACAGGGGGCTATGGCTACACCTTC
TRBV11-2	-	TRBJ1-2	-	CASSPGRGYGYTF	TGTGCCAGCAGCCCCGGACGGGGCTATGGCTACACCTTC
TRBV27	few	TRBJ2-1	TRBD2	CASSFRGGVSYNEQFF	TGTGCCAGCAGTTTTAGGGGAGGGGTTTCCTACAATGAGCAGTTCTTC
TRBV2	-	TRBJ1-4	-	CASSGLDAPRANEKLFF	TGTGCCAGCAGTGGTCTGGACGCTCCGAGGGCTAATGAAAAACTGTTTTTT
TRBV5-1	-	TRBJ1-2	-	CASSVGTPNYGYTF	TGCGCCAGCAGCGTGGGGACACCAAACTATGGCTACACCTTC
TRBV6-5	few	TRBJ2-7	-	CASRARGPYEQYF	TGTGCCAGCAGGGCCAGGGGTCCCTACGAGCAGTACTTC
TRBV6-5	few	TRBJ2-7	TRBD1	CASSPGTGYSYEQYF	TGTGCCAGCAGCCCCGGGACAGGCTACTCCTACGAGCAGTACTTC
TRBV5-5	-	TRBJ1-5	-	CASSFWGVDQPQHF	TGTGCCAGCAGCTTTTGGGGGGTTGATCAGCCCCAGCATTTT
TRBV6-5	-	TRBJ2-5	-	CASSYDSLGETQYF	TGTGCCAGCAGTTACGACAGCCTAGGAGAGACCCAGTACTTC
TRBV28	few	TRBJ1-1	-	CATDNMNTEAFF	TGTGCCACCGACAATATGAACACTGAAGCTTTCTTT
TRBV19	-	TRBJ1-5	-	CASSIGTGNNQPQHF	TGTGCCAGTAGTATAGGCACAGGGAACAATCAGCCCCAGCATTTT
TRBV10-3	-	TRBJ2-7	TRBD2	CAISESGGREQYF	TGTGCCATCAGTGAGTCCGGGGGGAGAGAGCAGTACTTC
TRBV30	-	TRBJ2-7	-	CAWSVIGTYPYEQYF	TGTGCCTGGAGTGTAATTGGGACATATCCCTACGAGCAGTACTTC
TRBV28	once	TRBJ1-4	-	CASRSGVAGVEEKLFF	TGTGCCAGCAGATCAGGGGTTGCGGGGGTTGAGGAAAAACTGTTTTTT
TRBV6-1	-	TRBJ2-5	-	CASSRGETQYF	TGTGCCAGCAGCCGCGGAGAGACCCAGTACTTC
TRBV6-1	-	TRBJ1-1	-	CASSTGVGYLAEAFF	TGTGCCAGCAGTACCGGGGTGGGGTATCTAGCTGAAGCTTTCTTT